Following are 29 T cell receptor beta chains from one sample sequenced in a study of blood T cells in healthy people across ages. A second roughly 6 to 12 cycle PCR used barcoded and J-beta primers. TCRdb reanalysed the 5' RACE reads using MiXCR and keeps one entry per CDR3 protein. The table includes approximately 960,000 distinct CDR3 sequences, approximately 32% detected once. Separately, the same data were catalogued under a study of T cells of mothers and their children.

What was sequenced was blood. Source of these receptors: a woman aged 40 to 50 in good health.

A few counts support this clonotype. The rearrangement uses TRBV12-3 or TRBV12-4 and TRBJ1-2; 7 bases line up with TRBD1. The CDR3 consists of 15 residues. The V segment lost 6 bases and the J segment 0 bases; nucleotides outside the gene matches: 7. As DNA, the CDR3 is TGTGCCAGCAGACAAACAGGGGCCCCTAACTATGGCTACACCTTC. Translation: CASRQTGAPNYGYTF.

This clonotype has ten or more counts. The chain links TRBV18 to TRBJ1-2; D remains unclear. The V end was cut by 6 bases, the J end by 4 bases, with 9 bases between. Germline loops: CDR1 KGHSH, CDR2 LQKENI. The CDR3 loop spans 12 amino acids. The chain's CDR3 is CASSGQSYGYTF. DNA for the CDR3: TGTGCCAGCTCCGGTCAGAGCTATGGCTACACCTTC.

This clonotype was detected many times. The J gene is TRBJ2-7, the V gene TRBV29-1; 11 nucleotides line up with TRBD1. Germline CDR1 reads SQVTM; CDR2 reads ANQGSEA. Trimming at V came to 6 bases and at J to 2 bases, leaving 9 bases not matched to a gene. The CDR3 runs 15 residues. CDR3 sequence (DNA): TGCAGCGTCGCTCACCAGGGACAGGGGGCCTACGAGCAGTACTTC. It encodes CSVAHQGQGAYEQYF.

A note on this clonotype: One end of the junction varies from germline; a read error may be responsible. V is TRBV30 and J is TRBJ2-1; D is perhaps TRBD2 (6 bases). Germline V gives CDR1 GTSNPN, CDR2 SVGIG (reference sequence). The CDR3 has 12 residues. The CDR3 bases are TGTGCCTGGCGCATGGGGGGTAATGAGCGGTTCTTC. Protein sequence: CAWRMGGNERFF. Combining the CDR3 with reference TRBV30 and TRBJ2-1 gives the whole variable domain SQTIHQWPATLVQPVGSPLSLECTVEGTSNPNLYWYRQAAGRGLQLLFYSVGIGQISSEVPQNLSASRPQDRQFILSSKKLLLSDSGFYLCAWRMGGNERFFGPGTRLTVL.

The chain uses TRBV20-1 and TRBJ2-4; 7 nucleotides align to TRBD1. Matching the DNA end better, TRBJ2-5 makes the J call doubtful. The CDR3 runs to 12 residues. Germline-derived CDR1 and CDR2 are DFQATT and SNEGSKA (reference sequence). CDR3 loop: CSPRTGQETQYF. Here the CDR3 DNA reads TGCAGTCCCCGGACAGGTCAAGAGACCCAGTACTTC.

This clonotype was seen only a few times. The rearrangement links TRBV20-1 to TRBJ2-1; TRBD2 matches 8 bases. The V gene's germline CDR1 is DFQATT and CDR2 SNEGSKA (reference sequence). V trimming: 6 bases; J trimming: 6 bases; junction bases outside the gene matches: 13. The CDR3 covers 15 residues. In nucleotides, the CDR3 is TGCAGTGCGGGAGGGGGACTAGGGGATCCCAATGAGCAGTTCTTC. Its protein is CSAGGGLGDPNEQFF.

The rearrangement links TRBV5-1 to TRBJ2-7; 7 bases match TRBD1. J was trimmed by 3 bases and V by 0 bases; bases with no gene match: 6. Germline CDR1 and CDR2: SGHRS and YFSETQ. The CDR3 totals 15 residues. The CDR3 loop is CASSLELQGIYEQYF. CDR3 nucleotides: TGCGCCAGCAGCTTGGAGCTACAGGGGATCTACGAGCAGTACTTC.

This clonotype was detected many times. The chain combines TRBV12-3 or TRBV12-4 with TRBJ2-7; 8 nucleotides agree with TRBD1. The CDR3 contains 14 residues. After removal of 5 bases from V and 5 bases from J, the junction contained 8 bases not matched to a gene. The CDR3: CASSNDRGFNEQYF. CDR3 nucleotide sequence: TGTGCCAGCAGTAATGACAGGGGATTCAACGAGCAGTACTTC.

In its sample, this clonotype was seen a few times. J is TRBJ1-5 and V is TRBV7-8; D not resolved. The CDR3 has 13 residues. Germline assignment: CDR1 SGHVS and CDR2 FQNEAQ. V shed 1 base and J shed 6 bases, with 7 bases lying between them. In DNA form, the CDR3 reads TGTGCCAGCAGCTTAGAAATTCGTCAGCCCCAGCATTTT. Translated: CASSLEIRQPQHF.

The sample holds many counts of this clonotype. V is TRBV7-2 and J is TRBJ1-2, with TRBD1 identical over 7 bases. CDR1 SGHTA and CDR2 FQGNSA come from the germline V gene. There are 14 residues in the CDR3. The trim removed 6 bases at V and 5 bases at J, leaving 9 bases unmatched. CDR3: CASRGSGTVYGYTF. For the CDR3, the DNA is TGTGCCAGCAGAGGATCCGGGACAGTTTATGGCTACACCTTC.

The rearrangement joins TRBV6-2 or TRBV6-3 to TRBJ2-7, with D uncertain. With 2 bases removed from V and 0 bases from J, the gap between germline ends came to 8 bases. CDR3 length equals 14 residues. Germline V lookup: CDR1 MNHEY, CDR2 SVGEGT. The CDR3 DNA is TGTGCCAGCAGTTACGGGCAAGCCTCCTACGAGCAGTACTTC. Translated, it gives CASSYGQASYEQYF.

This clonotype was recorded at least ten times. This chain uses TRBV6-5 with TRBJ2-3; D perhaps matches TRBD2 (6 bases). Between the trimmed V and J ends, which lost 7 bases and 2 bases, there was a span of 19 bases. This CDR3 comprises 16 residues. Looked up from germline, CDR1 is MNHEY and CDR2 is SVGAGI. The CDR3 bases are TGTGCCAGCAACCAGAAGGCGGGGTCAACCACAGATACGCAGTATTTT. Translation gives CASNQKAGSTTDTQYF.

This clonotype has ten or more counts. This rearrangement joins TRBV6-5 to TRBJ2-3; D remains ambiguous. The CDR3 extends over 12 amino acids. Germline CDR1 MNHEY, CDR2 SVGAGI. The germline V and J ends were trimmed by 6 bases and 10 bases, with 14 bases remaining between them. The CDR3 coding sequence is TGTGCCAGCAGATCCGTCGCCTCTCCGCAGTATTTT. It specifies CASRSVASPQYF.

The sample holds many counts of this clonotype. The J gene is TRBJ2-5, the V gene TRBV12-3 or TRBV12-4, with a possible D match to TRBD1 (5 bases). The CDR3 extends over 14 amino acids. Trimming shortened V by 3 bases and J by 3 bases, and 11 bases separated the two germline ends. The CDR3 DNA reads TGTGCCAGCAGTTTTCAGGGTTCTGAAGAGACCCAGTACTTC. Translating it yields CASSFQGSEETQYF.

This clonotype was counted ten times or more. The chain carries TRBV4-3 and TRBJ2-4; TRBD2 agrees at 9 bases. Germline V lookup: CDR1 LGHNA, CDR2 YSLEER. The CDR3 loop spans 18 amino acids. The V gene end was trimmed by 0 bases and the J gene end by 1 base; junction bases not matched to a gene: 7. The CDR3: CASSQDRRGGPAKNIQYF. The CDR3 DNA sequence: TGCGCCAGCAGCCAAGATAGGCGGGGGGGCCCTGCCAAAAACATTCAGTACTTC.

This clonotype was picked up many times. The V and J genes are TRBV5-6 and TRBJ2-1; D assignment may be TRBD1 or TRBD2 (6 bases each). Germline V CDR1 and CDR2: SGHDT, YYEEEE. V was shortened by 6 bases and J by 9 bases, with 22 bases between the two germline ends. The CDR3 length is 15 residues. As DNA, the CDR3 is TGTGCCAGCATCGAACAAGGAAGGGGGGAACGTGAGCAGTTCTTC. Amino acid sequence: CASIEQGRGEREQFF.

The V gene is TRBV27, the J gene TRBJ2-1, with unresolved D. Between the trimmed V and J ends, which lost 8 bases and 8 bases, there was a span of 13 bases. The CDR3 is 12 amino acids. Germline V gene sequence: CDR1 MNHEY, CDR2 SMNVEV (reference sequence). CDR3 nucleotides: TGTGCCAGCCGCCGCCTTGGAGATGAGCAGTTCTTC. It codes for CASRRLGDEQFF.

This clonotype was counted many times. The chain carries TRBV6-1 and TRBJ2-3; 8 nucleotides line up with TRBD2. CDR3 length equals 15 residues. Trimming cost V 9 bases and J 1 base; bases outside gene matches: 9. CDR1 is MNHNS and CDR2 is SASEGT in the germline V gene. The CDR3 region has the DNA TGTGCCAGTTTACGACGTAGCGGGGGCACAGATACGCAGTATTTT. Its translation: CASLRRSGGTDTQYF.

With respect to this clonotype: This clone may be a read error of a much larger clone one base away. V gene TRBV11-2 combines with J gene TRBJ2-1, with 7 positions matching TRBD1. CDR3 length: 15 residues. Per germline, CDR1 SGHAT and CDR2 FQNNGV. CDR3 coding DNA: TGTGCCGGCAGCGTCACAGGGGTGTATTACAATGAGCAGTTCTTC. Translating it yields CAGSVTGVYYNEQFF.

In this sample, this clonotype turned up a few times. The chain is built from TRBV9 and TRBJ2-3, with D perhaps TRBD2 (5 bases). The CDR3 spans 13 residues. Germline CDR1 and CDR2: SGDLS and YYNGEE. Trimming took off 7 bases at V and 0 bases at J, with 9 bases between the two ends. The CDR3 DNA reads TGTGCCAGCCAAGCGGCGAGCACAGATACGCAGTATTTT. Translation gives CASQAASTDTQYF.

This clonotype showed up just a few times. The chain has TRBV10-3 and TRBJ2-3; 8 nucleotides align to TRBD2. J gave up 6 bases and V 11 bases, and 7 bases lay outside the gene matches. CDR1 is ENHRY, CDR2 SYGVKD, per germline. The CDR3 runs to 12 residues. The CDR3 nucleotides are TGTGCCGTCGGGGGGGCCGTGGATACGCAGTATTTT. Residues: CAVGGAVDTQYF.

This chain uses TRBV20-1 with TRBJ2-6; D not certain. Germline V lookup: CDR1 DFQATT, CDR2 SNEGSKA (reference sequence). The CDR3 length is 15 residues. V was cut by 1 base and J by 0 bases, with 7 bases left in between. The CDR3 DNA reads as TGCAGTGCTAGAGTGCAGAGCTCTGGGGCCAACGTCCTGACTTTC. It is translated as CSARVQSSGANVLTF.

For this clonotype: Its ends do not fully match the called genes, so a read error is possible. This chain links TRBV20-1 with TRBJ1-5; possibly TRBD1 for D (5 bases). CDR1 is DFQATT, CDR2 SNEGSKA, per germline (reference sequence). The CDR3 totals 14 residues. CDR3 in amino acids: CSASGTQSKQPQHF. Here the CDR3 DNA reads TGCAGTGCTTCCGGGACCCAAAGCAAGCAGCCCCAGCATTTT.

This clonotype occurred a few times. The rearrangement uses TRBV28 and TRBJ2-4; D could derive from TRBD1 or TRBD2 (6 bases each). CDR1 and CDR2 (germline): MDHEN, SYDVKM. V dropped 3 bases and J dropped 1 base, with 19 bases sitting between them. This CDR3 spans 18 amino acids. CDR3 sequence: CASSLLGGGLLAKNIQYF. In DNA form, the CDR3 reads TGTGCCAGCAGTTTGTTGGGGGGCGGACTCCTGGCCAAAAACATTCAGTACTTC.

This clonotype turned up a few times. The rearrangement joins TRBV20-1 to TRBJ2-1; D gene unclear. CDR3 length: 16 amino acids. V dropped 4 bases and J dropped 6 bases, with 22 bases sitting between them. Per germline, CDR1 DFQATT and CDR2 SNEGSKA (reference sequence). This CDR3 reads CSAKGLVGRYSNEQFF. For the CDR3, the DNA is TGCAGTGCTAAGGGCTTGGTCGGGCGGTATTCCAATGAGCAGTTCTTC.

This clonotype has a handful of counts. The V call is TRBV7-2, the J call TRBJ1-2; D gene unclear. The CDR3 extends over 16 amino acids. The ends were cut back, 5 bases at V and 0 bases at J, with 16 bases in the middle. Germline CDR1 reads SGHTA; CDR2 reads FQGNSA. CDR3: CASSVMWDSANYGYTF. The CDR3 DNA is TGTGCCAGCAGCGTTATGTGGGATTCAGCTAACTATGGCTACACCTTC.

The chain employs TRBV5-6 and TRBJ2-5, with D tentatively TRBD2 (5 bases). Germline-derived CDR1 and CDR2 are SGHDT and YYEEEE. With 0 bases removed from V and 2 bases from J, the gap between germline ends came to 8 bases. The CDR3 has 14 residues. CDR3 coding DNA: TGTGCCAGCAGCTTGGGAGGGAAACAAGAGACCCAGTACTTC. Translated: CASSLGGKQETQYF.

A word on this clonotype: One junction end disagrees with the germline gene, perhaps due to a read error. This chain connects TRBV18 to TRBJ1-3; 7 bases align to TRBD1. This CDR3 has 15 residues. CDR1 and CDR2 (germline): KGHSH, LQKENI. CDR3 in DNA: TGTGCCAGCTCACAGGGGGCGTCTGCTGGAAACACCAGATATTTT. As protein: CASSQGASAGNTRYF.

V and J are TRBV7-3 and TRBJ2-5; D may correspond to TRBD1 or TRBD2 (6 bases each). CDR1 is SGHTA, CDR2 FQGTGA, per germline. Deletions cut 4 bases from V and 5 bases from J, with 17 bases between. CDR3 length equals 15 residues. The CDR3 sequence is CASSSMGGAGETQYF. The CDR3 coding sequence is TGTGCCAGCAGCTCCATGGGGGGCGCGGGTGAGACCCAGTACTTC.